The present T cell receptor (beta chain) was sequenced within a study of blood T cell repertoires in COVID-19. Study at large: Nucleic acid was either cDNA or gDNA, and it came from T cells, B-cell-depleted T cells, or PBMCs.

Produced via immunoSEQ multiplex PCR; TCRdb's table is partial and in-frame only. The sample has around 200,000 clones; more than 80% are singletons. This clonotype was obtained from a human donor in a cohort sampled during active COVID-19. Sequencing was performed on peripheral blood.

The CDR3 nucleotides read TGCGCCAGCAGCCAAATCATGACAGGGAGCAAGCCCCAGCATTTT. This sequence encodes CASSQIMTGSKPQHF. The V and J genes are TRBV4-1 and TRBJ1-5; 7 bases map to TRBD1. J lost 8 bases, V lost 2 bases, and 9 bases had no gene match. This CDR3 comprises 15 residues. Germline assignment: CDR1 MGHRA and CDR2 YSYEKL.